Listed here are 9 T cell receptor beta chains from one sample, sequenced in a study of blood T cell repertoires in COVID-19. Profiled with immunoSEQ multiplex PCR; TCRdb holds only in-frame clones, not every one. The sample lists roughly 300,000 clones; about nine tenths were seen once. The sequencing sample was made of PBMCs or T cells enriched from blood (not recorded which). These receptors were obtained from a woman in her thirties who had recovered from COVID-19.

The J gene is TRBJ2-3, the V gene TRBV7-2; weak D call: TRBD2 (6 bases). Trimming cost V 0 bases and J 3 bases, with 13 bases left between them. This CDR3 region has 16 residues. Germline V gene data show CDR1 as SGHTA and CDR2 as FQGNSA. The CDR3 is CASSLAFGSGTDTQYF. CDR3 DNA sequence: TGTGCCAGCAGCTTAGCGTTCGGGAGTGGGACAGATACGCAGTATTTT.

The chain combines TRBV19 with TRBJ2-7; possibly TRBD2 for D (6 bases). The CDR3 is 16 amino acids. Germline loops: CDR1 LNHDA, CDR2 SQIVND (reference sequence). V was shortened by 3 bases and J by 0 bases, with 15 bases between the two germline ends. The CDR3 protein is CASSIRPLAHSYEQYF. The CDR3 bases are TGTGCCAGTAGTATTCGACCTCTAGCGCACTCCTACGAGCAGTACTTC.

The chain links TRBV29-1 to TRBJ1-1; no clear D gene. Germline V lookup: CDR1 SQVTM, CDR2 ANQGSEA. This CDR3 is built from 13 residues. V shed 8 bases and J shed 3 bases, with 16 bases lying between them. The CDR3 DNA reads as TGCAGCATTCGGCAGGCCACGGACACTGAAGCTTTCTTT. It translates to CSIRQATDTEAFF.

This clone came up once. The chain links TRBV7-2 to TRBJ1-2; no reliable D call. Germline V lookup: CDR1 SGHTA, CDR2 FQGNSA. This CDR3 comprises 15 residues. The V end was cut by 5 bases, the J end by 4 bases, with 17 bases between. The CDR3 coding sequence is TGTGCCAGCAGCGCAGAAGTAGACACAGCCTATGGCTACACCTTC. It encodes CASSAEVDTAYGYTF.

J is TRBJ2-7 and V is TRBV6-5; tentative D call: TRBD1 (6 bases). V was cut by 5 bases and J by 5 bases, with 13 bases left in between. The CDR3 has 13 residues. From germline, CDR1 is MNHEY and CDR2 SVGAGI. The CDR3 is CASSRQDSHEQYF. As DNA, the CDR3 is TGTGCCAGCAGTAGACAGGATTCCCACGAGCAGTACTTC.

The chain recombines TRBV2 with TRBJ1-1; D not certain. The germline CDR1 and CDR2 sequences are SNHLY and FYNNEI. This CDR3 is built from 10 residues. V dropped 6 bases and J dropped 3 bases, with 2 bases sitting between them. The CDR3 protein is CASSYTEAFF. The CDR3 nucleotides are TGTGCCAGCAGCTACACTGAAGCTTTCTTT.

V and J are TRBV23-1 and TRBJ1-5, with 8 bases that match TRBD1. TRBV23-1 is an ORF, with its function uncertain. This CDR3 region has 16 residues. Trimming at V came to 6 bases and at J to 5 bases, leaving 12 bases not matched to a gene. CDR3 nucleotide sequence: TGCGCCAGCAGGTGGACAGGGATGCCGTCCGATCAGCCCCAGCATTTT. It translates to CASRWTGMPSDQPQHF.

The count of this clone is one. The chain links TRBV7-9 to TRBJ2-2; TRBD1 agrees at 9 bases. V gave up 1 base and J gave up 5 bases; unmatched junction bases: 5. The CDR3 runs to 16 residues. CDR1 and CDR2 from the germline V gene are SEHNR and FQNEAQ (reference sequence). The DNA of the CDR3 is TGTGCCAGCAGCTTAGTAGGACAGGGGAGGACCGGGGAGCTGTTTTTT. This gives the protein CASSLVGQGRTGELFF.

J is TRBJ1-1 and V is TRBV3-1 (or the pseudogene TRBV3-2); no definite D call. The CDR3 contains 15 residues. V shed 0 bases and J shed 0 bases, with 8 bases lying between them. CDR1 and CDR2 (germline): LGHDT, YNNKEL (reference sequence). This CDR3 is CASSQDRILNTEAFF. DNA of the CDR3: TGTGCCAGCAGCCAAGACAGGATACTGAACACTGAAGCTTTCTTT.